These 27 T cell receptor beta chains came from one sample sequenced in a study of tumor and adjacent non-tumor tissue in lung cancer. TCRbeta libraries were built with three rounds of nested PCR, modified from ARM-PCR. MiXCR, run by TCRdb on the multiplex PCR reads, gives a single entry per CDR3 protein. The top ten clones hold roughly 18% of a sample with roughly 140,000 distinct CDR3 sequences, approximately 70% of them seen once. The template was RNA from unsorted bulk tissue. Specimen: lung tumor tissue. These receptors were collected from a man aged 60 to 75 with small cell lung cancer.

This clonotype has only one observation. This chain uses TRBV5-1 with TRBJ1-1; tentatively, D is TRBD1 (5 bases). The CDR3 extends over 16 amino acids. The germline V and J ends were trimmed by 0 bases and 3 bases, with 15 bases remaining between them. Germline CDR1 and CDR2: SGHRS and YFSETQ. The CDR3, as DNA: TGCGCCAGCAGCTTGGGGGAAGCTGGAGGGGACACTGAAGCTTTCTTT. This codes for CASSLGEAGGDTEAFF.

The J gene is TRBJ2-3, the V gene TRBV7-8, with TRBD2 as a possible D gene (5 bases). Per germline, CDR1 SGHVS and CDR2 FQNEAQ. The length of the CDR3 is 15 residues. Trimming took off 2 bases at V and 2 bases at J, with 11 bases between the two ends. This CDR3 reads CASSLRTPFTDTQYF. In nucleotides, the CDR3 is TGTGCCAGCAGCTTAAGGACTCCCTTCACAGATACGCAGTATTTT.

The V call is TRBV6-1, the J call TRBJ1-2, with no clear D. Germline V lookup: CDR1 MNHNS, CDR2 SASEGT. The V end was cut by 4 bases, the J end by 2 bases, with 8 bases between. The CDR3 length is 13 residues. In DNA, the CDR3 is TGTGCCAGCAGTGGAGGGAGAAACTATGGCTACACCTTC. Translating gives CASSGGRNYGYTF.

In its sample, this clonotype was seen a few times. Here the CDR3 reads CASSLGGNEKLFF. The CDR3 bases are TGTGCCAGCAGCTTGGGAGGCAATGAAAAACTGTTTTTT. The V gene is TRBV5-5, the J gene TRBJ1-4; the D is unclear. This CDR3 comprises 13 residues. Deletions cut 0 bases from V and 5 bases from J, with 5 bases between. The germline V gene encodes CDR1 SGHKS and CDR2 YYEKEE (reference sequence). Supplemented by reference TRBV5-5 and TRBJ1-4, the full variable domain reads DAGVTQSPTHLIKTRGQQVTLRCSPISGHKSVSWYQQVLGQGPQFIFQYYEKEERGRGNFPDRFSARQFPNYSSELNVNALLLGDSALYLCASSLGGNEKLFFGSGTQLSVL.

Points on this clonotype: This may arise from a read error, as a much more abundant clone is one base away. The CDR3 protein is CATSRDSGRAQDTQYF. The CDR3 DNA sequence: TGTGCCACCAGCAGAGATAGCGGGAGGGCCCAAGATACGCAGTATTTT. V usage is TRBV15 and J usage is TRBJ2-3, with 11 bases matching TRBD2. The CDR3 extends over 16 amino acids. Germline V gene data show CDR1 as LNHNV and CDR2 as YYDKDF (reference sequence). V gave up 0 bases and J gave up 5 bases; unmatched junction bases: 4.

This rearrangement joins TRBV7-9 to TRBJ1-2, with D unresolved. V lost 2 bases to trimming and J lost 8 bases, with 12 bases between them. CDR3 length: 13 amino acids. Germline values: CDR1 SEHNR, CDR2 FQNEAQ (reference sequence). CDR3 sequence: CASSLRGLGGYTF. For the CDR3, the DNA is TGTGCCAGCAGCTTAAGAGGGCTCGGGGGCTACACCTTC.

The chain uses TRBV4-2 and TRBJ2-1; a weak D match, TRBD2 (5 bases). The CDR3 has 16 residues. Looked up from germline, CDR1 is LGHNA and CDR2 is YNFKEQ. The V and J ends lost 3 bases and 6 bases respectively, with 18 bases between them. DNA for the CDR3: TGTGCCAGCAGCCAGGTCGCAGAGGGAACCTGCAATGAGCAGTTCTTC. Amino acid sequence: CASSQVAEGTCNEQFF.

This clonotype has just one count. Relative to the germline gene, one junction end is altered; a read error may explain this. The chain couples TRBV11-2 to TRBJ2-7; D is perhaps TRBD1 (6 bases). This CDR3 is 14 amino acids long. CDR1 and CDR2 (germline): SGHAT, FQNNGV. This CDR3 reads CASSLDAGGYEQYF. CDR3 nucleotide sequence: TGTGCCAGCAGCTTAGATGCTGGGGGCTACGAGCAGTACTTT.

This chain connects TRBV20-1 to TRBJ2-3, with TRBD2 identical over 13 bases. The CDR3 loop spans 16 amino acids. Germline V lookup: CDR1 DFQATT, CDR2 SNEGSKA (reference sequence). Trimming at V came to 1 base and at J to 3 bases, leaving 4 bases not matched to a gene. The DNA for the CDR3 is TGCAGTGCTAGAGTTCCGGGACTAGCGGGAACAGATACGCAGTATTTT. Protein: CSARVPGLAGTDTQYF.

Worth noting for this clonotype: The CDR3 ends on some other residue instead of the conserved phenylalanine or tryptophan, so this is likely a read error. The V and J genes are TRBV4-1 and TRBJ2-7; unclear D gene. The V end lost 8 bases, the J end lost 0 bases, and 11 bases lay between the germline ends. CDR1 MGHRA and CDR2 YSYEKL come from the germline V gene. CDR3 length: 13 residues. This CDR3 is CASLAESSYEQYI. DNA for the CDR3: TGCGCCAGCCTGGCGGAGAGCTCCTACGAGCAGTACATC.

As to this clonotype: This clone may be a read error of a much larger clone one base away. The CDR3: CASSQIPTTNEKLFF. CDR3 DNA: TGCGCCAGCAGCCAGATTCCCACAACTAATGAAAAACTGTTTTTT. The rearrangement links TRBV4-1 to TRBJ1-4; D is uncertain. The CDR3 sequence is 15 residues long. Germline V lookup: CDR1 MGHRA, CDR2 YSYEKL. The V gene lost 3 bases and the J gene lost 0 bases, with 8 bases spanning the gap.

Note on this clonotype: This may arise from a read error, as a much more abundant clone is one base away. The chain couples TRBV12-3 or TRBV12-4 to TRBJ2-1; 7 nucleotides line up with TRBD1. The CDR3 length is 15 residues. The CDR3 DNA reads as TGTGTCAGCAGCCTCGGGACAGCCAAACAAAATGAGCAGTTCTTC. Translated, it gives CVSSLGTAKQNEQFF.

With respect to this clonotype: In this CDR3 the conserved last residue, phenylalanine or tryptophan, is missing, so a read error is likely. The V and J genes are TRBV13 and TRBJ1-3; TRBD1 agrees at 9 bases. This CDR3 region has 16 residues. Germline V gene data show CDR1 as PRHDT and CDR2 as FYEKMQ (reference sequence). V lost 1 base, J lost 2 bases, and 3 bases stayed unmatched. Here the CDR3 DNA reads TGTGCCAGCAGCTTAGACGGGACAGGGACTGGAAACACCATATATCTT. It yields the protein CASSLDGTGTGNTIYL.

The chain couples TRBV11-3 to TRBJ2-1; 11 bases are shared with TRBD2. Looked up from germline, CDR1 is SGHNT and CDR2 is YENEEA. This CDR3 contains 18 residues. CDR3 in DNA: TGTACAAGCAGCTCGGGACTAGCGGAGGCGGGCTCCTACAATGAGCAGTTCTTC. Translating gives CTSSSGLAEAGSYNEQFF.

Note on this clonotype: One end of the junction does not line up with germline, which may come from a read error. V usage is TRBV5-4 and J usage is TRBJ2-2; TRBD1 matches 8 bases. Germline V gene data show CDR1 as SGHNT and CDR2 as YYREEE (reference sequence). This CDR3 contains 13 residues. Here the CDR3 reads CARSLTGAGELFF. The CDR3 nucleotides read TGTGCCAGGAGCTTGACAGGGGCCGGGGAGCTGTTTTTT.

The rearrangement uses TRBV5-1 and TRBJ2-5; D gene ambiguous. Per germline, CDR1 SGHRS and CDR2 YFSETQ. The ends were cut back, 2 bases at V and 9 bases at J, with 17 bases in the middle. This CDR3 spans 14 amino acids. As DNA, the CDR3 is TGCGCCAGCAGCTTAGACTCGTCTAGAGTAGCCCAGTACTTC. The encoded protein is CASSLDSSRVAQYF. The complete variable domain, with remaining parts taken from reference TRBV5-1 and TRBJ2-5, reads KAGVTQTPRYLIKTRGQQVTLSCSPISGHRSVSWYQQTPGQGLQFLFEYFSETQRNKGNFPGRFSGRQFSNSRSEMNVSTLELGDSALYLCASSLDSSRVAQYFGPGTRLLVL.

Comment on this clonotype: A much larger clone lies one base from this, so it may be a read error. In DNA form, the CDR3 reads TGCAGCGTTGTGGAGTGGGATACCCAGTACTTC. Encoded protein: CSVVEWDTQYF. This sequence joins TRBV29-1 and TRBJ2-5; D is unclear. Between the trimmed V and J ends, which lost 4 bases and 8 bases, there was a span of 11 bases. This CDR3 contains 11 residues. Germline CDR1 and CDR2: SQVTM and ANQGSEA. Drawing the rest from reference TRBV29-1 and TRBJ2-5, the complete variable domain is SAVISQKPSRDICQRGTSLTIQCQVDSQVTMMFWYRQQPGQSLTLIATANQGSEATYESGFVIDKFPISRPNLTFSTLTVSNMSPEDSSIYLCSVVEWDTQYFGPGTRLLVL.

This chain joins TRBV20-1 and TRBJ1-2; D might be TRBD1 (5 bases). The CDR3 spans 13 residues. From germline, CDR1 is DFQATT and CDR2 SNEGSKA (reference sequence). Trimming cost V 3 bases and J 1 base, with 9 bases left between them. CDR3 loop: CSARGGLNYGYTF. The DNA of the CDR3 is TGCAGTGCTAGGGGGGGACTTAACTATGGCTACACCTTC.

Only a few counts were recorded for this clonotype. V usage is TRBV4-1 and J usage is TRBJ1-1; D ambiguous. Germline V lookup: CDR1 MGHRA, CDR2 YSYEKL. This CDR3 region has 14 residues. Trimming took 3 bases from V and 1 from J, leaving 9 bases between them. DNA of the CDR3: TGCGCCAGCAGCCACTTTGACACGAACACTGAAGCTTTCTTT. This encodes CASSHFDTNTEAFF.

Details on this clonotype: One junction end disagrees with the germline gene, perhaps due to a read error. This rearrangement joins TRBV11-1 to TRBJ1-2, with 7 bases aligning to TRBD1. The CDR3 is made up of 15 amino acids. In germline, CDR1 is SGHAT, CDR2 FQDESV (reference sequence). Here the CDR3 reads CASSPIQGTNHGYTF. The CDR3 DNA reads TGTGCCAGCAGTCCCATACAGGGGACAAACCATGGCTACACATTC.

Note on this clonotype: One junction end does not reproduce the germline sequence, and a read error may be involved. CDR3 sequence reads: CVSSRNRLGEQFF. DNA for the CDR3: TGTGTCAGCAGTCGCAATCGACTGGGTGAGCAGTTCTTC. The chain links TRBV12-3 or TRBV12-4 to TRBJ2-1, with D unclear. The CDR3 runs 13 residues.

Comment on this clonotype: A clone one base away is much larger, so this may be a read error. The CDR3 loop reads CASRTGIGAHEQFF. In DNA form, the CDR3 reads TGTGCCAGCAGGACCGGGATAGGGGCCCATGAGCAGTTCTTC. The chain carries TRBV12-3 or TRBV12-4 and TRBJ2-1; TRBD1 or TRBD2 may be the D gene (5 bases each). Trimming took 6 bases from V and 8 from J, leaving 17 bases between them. The CDR3 has 14 residues.

This clonotype was seen many times. The V and J genes are TRBV6-5 and TRBJ1-2, with TRBD1 as a possible D gene (6 bases). The germline gives CDR1 MNHEY, CDR2 SVGAGI. The CDR3 sequence is 13 residues long. The V gene lost 6 bases and the J gene lost 4 bases, with 12 bases spanning the gap. The CDR3: CASSLGQFYGYTF. In DNA, the CDR3 is TGTGCCAGCAGCCTTGGACAGTTCTATGGCTACACCTTC.

A word on this clonotype: This sequence may be a read error, since a much larger clone differs from it by one base. The genes are TRBV11-2 and TRBJ2-3; TRBD1 matches 7 bases. CDR3 length: 17 amino acids. Germline V gene sequence: CDR1 SGHAT, CDR2 FQNNGV. Here the CDR3 DNA reads TGTGCCAGCAGCTTAGATTTACAGGGGAGAGACACAGATATGCAGTATTTT. Amino acids: CASSLDLQGRDTDMQYF.

This clonotype has only one observation. One junction end disagrees with the germline gene, perhaps due to a read error. The J gene is TRBJ2-1, the V gene TRBV12-3 or TRBV12-4; D is ambiguous. CDR3 length equals 11 residues. CDR3 sequence (DNA): TGTGTCAGCAGTTTCCTCAATGAGCAGTTCTTC. This translates into CVSSFLNEQFF.

Points on this clonotype: Sequence at one end of the junction differs from germline and may be a read error. The rearrangement links TRBV14 to TRBJ1-1, with D possibly TRBD1 on 6 matching bases. Germline CDR1 reads SGHDN; CDR2 reads FVKESK. The CDR3 has 15 residues. The CDR3 loop reads CASGHYGTWHFEAFF. Here the CDR3 DNA reads TGTGCCAGCGGCCATTACGGGACATGGCATTTTGAAGCTTTCTTT.

About this clonotype: The conserved phenylalanine or tryptophan is not found at the CDR3 terminus, so this likely reflects a read error. Here the CDR3 DNA reads TGCAGTGCTAGAGACCCAGGACAGGGGGTAGAGACCCAGTACATC. Encoded protein: CSARDPGQGVETQYI. The chain is built from TRBV20-1 and TRBJ2-5; 10 nucleotides line up with TRBD1. The length of the CDR3 is 15 residues. V lost 0 bases, J lost 4 bases, and 5 bases stayed unmatched. Per the germline V gene, CDR1 is DFQATT and CDR2 is SNEGSKA (reference sequence).